The 27 T cell receptor beta chains below come from one sample, sequenced in a study of T-cell reconstitution after alpha-beta-depleted transplantation in children. The TCRbeta library incorporated unique molecular identifiers. TCRdb re-called the PCR reads through MiXCR, storing one row per CDR3 protein. The sample shows about 500,000 distinct CDR3 sequences, 32% of them seen only once. The specimen comprised PBMCs from the stem cell graft donor, sampled from the stem cell graft. The receptors derive from a human donor who donated a stem cell graft to a child with aplastic anemia.

This clonotype was counted a few times. This sequence joins TRBV28 and TRBJ2-2; D perhaps matches TRBD2 (5 bases). V was cut by 1 base and J by 5 bases, with 11 bases left in between. The CDR3 is 15 amino acids. Germline CDR1 and CDR2: MDHEN and SYDVKM. The CDR3 region has the DNA TGTGCCAGCAGTTTATCTAGACTACCAACCGGGGAGCTGTTTTTT. Its translation is CASSLSRLPTGELFF.

This clonotype was detected once. The chain links TRBV29-1 to TRBJ2-3; the D gene is possibly TRBD2 (5 bases). The CDR3 loop spans 12 amino acids. CDR1 SQVTM and CDR2 ANQGSEA come from the germline V gene. Trimming removed 5 bases at V and 4 bases at J, with 10 bases between. CDR3 DNA: TGCAGCGTTTTGGTCGGGGCAGATACGCAGTATTTT. It yields the protein CSVLVGADTQYF.

The chain combines TRBV3-1 with TRBJ2-3; 8 bases agree with TRBD2. The CDR3 totals 15 residues. Germline V gene sequence: CDR1 LGHDT, CDR2 YNNKEL (reference sequence). The trim removed 8 bases at V and 3 bases at J, leaving 10 bases unmatched. Here the CDR3 DNA reads TGTGCCAGCTCCCGCAGCGGGAGTATGACAGATACGCAGTATTTT. Translation gives CASSRSGSMTDTQYF.

The chain has TRBV29-1 and TRBJ2-7; 7 nucleotides agree with TRBD1. Trimming took 6 bases from V and 6 from J; bases not matched to a gene: 8. Looked up from germline, CDR1 is SQVTM and CDR2 is ANQGSEA. CDR3 size: 12 residues. The CDR3 is CSVEETGREQYF. As DNA, the CDR3 is TGCAGCGTGGAGGAGACAGGGCGCGAGCAGTACTTC.

CDR3 DNA sequence: TGTGCCAGCGGGACAGGGGCTGGCGAGCAGTACGTC. It translates to CASGTGAGEQYV. The chain employs TRBV19 and TRBJ2-7, with 10 bases fitting TRBD1. The CDR3 is 12 amino acids. From germline, CDR1 is LNHDA and CDR2 SQIVND (reference sequence). V was pared by 9 bases and J by 6 bases, with 5 bases of the junction left unmatched.

This clonotype was detected a few times. The chain employs TRBV7-2 and TRBJ2-1; 10 bases are a match to TRBD2. V was pared by 3 bases and J by 3 bases, with 5 bases of the junction left unmatched. The germline V gene encodes CDR1 SGHTA and CDR2 FQGNSA. There are 16 residues in the CDR3. The CDR3 nucleotides are TGTGCCAGCAGCTTGATAGCGGGAGGCCACTACAATGAGCAGTTCTTC. As protein: CASSLIAGGHYNEQFF.

This clonotype was counted between two and nine times. In nucleotides, the CDR3 is TGTGCCAGCACCGATAACGTAGCGGGAGTAAGAGAGCAGTACTTC. This encodes CASTDNVAGVREQYF. The V gene is TRBV12-3 or TRBV12-4, the J gene TRBJ2-7; 9 bases are a match to TRBD2. The junction had 14 bases not matched to a gene; V was cut back by 7 bases and J by 7 bases. The CDR3 is 15 residues long.

This clonotype appeared a single time. The V call is TRBV6-2 or TRBV6-3, the J call TRBJ2-1; 10 bases align to TRBD2. The CDR3 is 19 residues long. Germline-derived CDR1 and CDR2 are MNHEY and SVGEGT. The V segment lost 0 bases and the J segment 12 bases; nucleotides outside the gene matches: 20. The CDR3 spells CASSYSRSSGSTPVMVQFF. CDR3 in DNA: TGTGCCAGCAGTTACTCGAGGTCTAGCGGGAGTACGCCCGTTATGGTGCAGTTCTTC.

The V and J genes are TRBV6-6 and TRBJ2-7; a possible D gene is TRBD2 (6 bases). With 11 bases removed from V and 2 bases from J, the gap between germline ends came to 16 bases. Germline V gene data show CDR1 as MNHNY and CDR2 as SVGAGI (reference sequence). CDR3 length equals 13 residues. The CDR3 coding sequence is TGTGCCGTGGGGAGAGGGGAGGCCTACGAGCAGTACTTC. Translated, it gives CAVGRGEAYEQYF.

This sequence joins TRBV7-2 and TRBJ1-2, with no clear D. V lost 7 bases and J lost 2, with 8 bases in between. The CDR3 covers 12 residues. Per germline, CDR1 SGHTA and CDR2 FQGNSA. CDR3 bases: TGTGCCAGCACCTTTTTAAACTATGGCTACACCTTC. Protein sequence: CASTFLNYGYTF.

This clonotype has a handful of counts. The chain is built from TRBV12-3 or TRBV12-4 and TRBJ1-1; a possible D gene is TRBD1 (5 bases). The V end was cut by 8 bases, the J end by 4 bases, with 14 bases between. The CDR3 is 13 amino acids. The CDR3 is CASEGPRGTEAFF. Written as DNA, the CDR3 is TGTGCCAGCGAGGGGCCTCGGGGCACTGAAGCTTTCTTT.

This clonotype was counted at least ten times. This rearrangement joins TRBV12-3 or TRBV12-4 to TRBJ2-3; D might be TRBD1 or TRBD2, each matching 5 bases. V lost 8 bases and J 0 bases, leaving 21 bases between the germline ends. The CDR3 sequence is 17 residues long. The CDR3 nucleotides read TGTGCCAGCCCTCCACGTGGGGGAAAGCCTAGCACAGATACGCAGTATTTT. The encoded protein is CASPPRGGKPSTDTQYF.

This clonotype was counted a few times. This chain links TRBV18 with TRBJ2-5; D call uncertain. The CDR3 length is 11 residues. The ends were cut back, 8 bases at V and 5 bases at J, with 9 bases in the middle. From germline, CDR1 is KGHSH and CDR2 LQKENI. DNA for the CDR3: TGTGCCAGCGCAGACGGGGAGACCCAGTACTTC. It is translated as CASADGETQYF.

This clonotype appeared a few times. The rearrangement joins TRBV5-1 to TRBJ2-7, with D possibly TRBD2 on 5 matching bases. The ends were cut back, 4 bases at V and 0 bases at J, with 8 bases in the middle. The V gene's germline CDR1 is SGHRS and CDR2 YFSETQ. The length of the CDR3 is 13 residues. CDR3 nucleotides: TGCGCCAGCAGCCCGGGATTCTCCTACGAGCAGTACTTC. This encodes CASSPGFSYEQYF.

This clonotype appeared a few times. The gene calls are TRBV20-1 and TRBJ2-1; 11 nucleotides align to TRBD2. The ends lost 0 bases at V and 10 bases at J; junction bases unmatched: 11. The CDR3 runs to 16 residues. The germline V gene has CDR1 DFQATT and CDR2 SNEGSKA (reference sequence). DNA for the CDR3: TGCAGTGCTAGAGACGCCGGGACTAGCGGTCAAGGGGAGCAGTTCTTC. Its translation: CSARDAGTSGQGEQFF.

This clonotype was counted a few times. This chain connects TRBV20-1 to TRBJ1-4; D is perhaps TRBD1 (5 bases). V lost 6 bases to trimming and J lost 8 bases, with 19 bases between them. The V gene's germline CDR1 is DFQATT and CDR2 SNEGSKA (reference sequence). The CDR3 consists of 14 residues. CDR3 nucleotide sequence: TGCAGTGCCACTCCCGGGGCAGGGAGGGAAAAACTGTTTTTT. Translating it yields CSATPGAGREKLFF.

This clonotype was seen only a few times. V gene TRBV29-1 combines with J gene TRBJ2-5; D unresolved. Per the germline V gene, CDR1 is SQVTM and CDR2 is ANQGSEA. The CDR3 length is 11 residues. Trimming took 3 bases from V and 2 from J, leaving 4 bases between them. The CDR3 protein is CSVEGQETQYF. The DNA for the CDR3 is TGCAGCGTTGAGGGACAAGAGACCCAGTACTTC.

This clonotype was recorded a few times. V usage is TRBV5-1 and J usage is TRBJ2-1; TRBD2 agrees at 14 bases. Germline CDR1 SGHRS, CDR2 YFSETQ. The V and J ends lost 4 bases and 0 bases, in that order; junction bases with no gene match: 6. The CDR3 has 18 amino acids. The CDR3 here is CASSPPGLAGASYNEQFF. CDR3 coding DNA: TGCGCCAGCAGCCCACCGGGACTAGCGGGAGCCTCCTACAATGAGCAGTTCTTC.

V and J are TRBV20-1 and TRBJ2-3, with 10 nucleotides matching TRBD2. The CDR3 sequence is 18 residues long. Trimming cost V 0 bases and J 2 bases; bases outside gene matches: 11. Germline-derived CDR1 and CDR2 are DFQATT and SNEGSKA (reference sequence). The CDR3 reads CSARDPLAGVGVTDTQYF. CDR3 nucleotide sequence: TGCAGTGCTAGAGATCCGCTAGCGGGAGTGGGAGTCACAGATACGCAGTATTTT.

This sequence joins TRBV6-1 and TRBJ1-1, with unresolved D. Per the germline V gene, CDR1 is MNHNS and CDR2 is SASEGT. The CDR3 is made up of 14 amino acids. Trimming stripped 8 bases from V and 6 bases from J, with 19 bases between. The CDR3 here is CASRSDKEVSEAFF. The CDR3 nucleotides read TGTGCCAGCCGATCCGACAAGGAGGTATCTGAAGCTTTCTTT.

This sequence joins TRBV7-9 and TRBJ2-7; D perhaps matches TRBD2 (5 bases). Trimming stripped 2 bases from V and 0 bases from J, with 8 bases between. There are 14 residues in the CDR3. Germline V gene sequence: CDR1 SEHNR, CDR2 FQNEAQ (reference sequence). This chain's CDR3 is CASSLQGSSYEQYV. CDR3 DNA: TGTGCCAGCAGCTTACAAGGGAGCTCCTACGAGCAGTACGTC.

This rearrangement joins TRBV5-1 to TRBJ2-5; a possible D gene is TRBD2 (6 bases). V shed 5 bases and J shed 2 bases, with 10 bases lying between them. The CDR3 has 13 amino acids. Germline V lookup: CDR1 SGHRS, CDR2 YFSETQ. CDR3 nucleotide sequence: TGCGCCAGCAGTTCCGGGAGTCAAGAGACCCAGTACTTC. Residues: CASSSGSQETQYF.

V gene TRBV27 combines with J gene TRBJ1-5; 9 positions match TRBD1. Germline V gives CDR1 MNHEY, CDR2 SMNVEV (reference sequence). The CDR3 extends over 15 amino acids. V was pared by 3 bases and J by 5 bases, with 5 bases of the junction left unmatched. This CDR3 is CASSFDRGGDQPQHF. The CDR3 DNA sequence: TGTGCCAGCAGTTTCGACAGGGGGGGCGATCAGCCCCAGCATTTT.

This clonotype was counted between two and nine times. This sequence joins TRBV29-1 and TRBJ2-2; 12 bases are a match to TRBD2. The germline gives CDR1 SQVTM, CDR2 ANQGSEA. This CDR3 spans 15 amino acids. V lost 7 bases and J lost 3; bases outside the gene matches: 6. CDR3 amino acids: CSALAGGSYTGELFF. The CDR3 DNA sequence: TGCAGCGCCCTAGCGGGAGGGTCGTACACCGGGGAGCTGTTTTTT.

This clonotype was seen repeatedly, ten times or more. The chain is built from TRBV12-3 or TRBV12-4 and TRBJ1-1; 8 bases line up with TRBD1. The CDR3 has 15 amino acids. J gave up 10 bases and V 4 bases, and 14 bases lay outside the gene matches. Here the CDR3 reads CASSSDFRQGSPAFF. The CDR3 region has the DNA TGTGCCAGCAGTTCGGATTTTAGACAGGGGAGCCCAGCTTTCTTT.

The gene calls are TRBV4-2 and TRBJ1-5; TRBD1 is a possible D gene (6 bases). Trimming stripped 0 bases from V and 5 bases from J, with 14 bases between. CDR3 size: 16 residues. Germline V gene data show CDR1 as LGHNA and CDR2 as YNFKEQ. The CDR3 nucleotides are TGTGCCAGCAGCCAAGATCTAGTGGGGGCATATCAGCCCCAGCATTTT. It encodes CASSQDLVGAYQPQHF.

A few counts support this clonotype. This chain connects TRBV28 to TRBJ2-4, with 7 bases that match TRBD1. Germline loops: CDR1 MDHEN, CDR2 SYDVKM. Losses at the gene ends were 8 bases for V and 0 bases for J; bases not matched to a gene: 10. This CDR3 has 16 residues. The DNA for the CDR3 is TGTGCCAGCTCGGAAGGGACAGATCTAGCCAAAAACATTCAGTACTTC. Protein: CASSEGTDLAKNIQYF.